This T cell receptor (beta chain) is drawn from a study of sequential checkpoint blockade in melanoma. Study-wide background: Patients were randomized 1:1 to nivolumab-then-ipilimumab or ipilimumab-then-nivolumab first-line. Each arm's sequence ended with maintenance nivolumab. Over 20 patients had matched tumor biopsies before treatment and at week 13 after nivolumab or ipilimumab alone.

Treatment in this sample: randomized to nivolumab then ipilimumab (arm A) or the reverse (arm B). No patient had prior DNA-damaging chemotherapy. This table comes from immunoSEQ multiplex PCR, and its TCRdb copy is limited to in-frame clones, with some not included. The table lists 5,000 to 6,000 clones, under 25% of them singletons. V lost 2 bases and J lost 4; bases outside the gene matches: 4. The CDR3 is 15 residues long. CDR1 SGHRS and CDR2 YFSETQ come from the germline V gene. The sample consisted of tumor tissue (inferred from file names), taken from a patient given nivolumab and ipilimumab in sequence. The genes are TRBV5-1 and TRBJ2-1; 9 nucleotides agree with TRBD2. This sequence was found in a human donor with melanoma. CDR3 coding DNA: TGCGCCAGCAGCTTTAGTAGCGGGGGATACAATGAGCAGTTCTTC. Translation: CASSFSSGGYNEQFF. The full variable domain, its missing parts supplied by reference TRBV5-1 and TRBJ2-1, is KAGVTQTPRYLIKTRGQQVTLSCSPISGHRSVSWYQQTPGQGLQFLFEYFSETQRNKGNFPGRFSGRQFSNSRSEMNVSTLELGDSALYLCASSFSSGGYNEQFFGPGTRLTVL.